The next 3 T cell receptor beta chains were all read from a single sample in a study of T cells in localized non-small cell lung cancer (dated by TCRdb to 2020 to 2022). Preparation of the library involved the immunoSEQ multiplex PCR assay. The clones in this table, taken by TCRdb from immuneACCESS, are in-frame only. Not every clone is retained; where verified, under half of the shortfall comes from an unresolved V gene, and the cause of the rest is unknown. Within this sample are about 36,000 clones, with about 83% of them counted one time only. The ten biggest clones cover 6.5% to 9% of the sample. The source material was peripheral blood, sampled before any cancer treatment. Receptors were obtained from a woman between 40 and 69 years old with stage I lung adenocarcinoma.

This sequence joins TRBV18 and TRBJ1-2; D is undetermined. Germline CDR1 is KGHSH and CDR2 is LQKENI. The V gene lost 0 bases and the J gene lost 5 bases, with 10 bases spanning the gap. The CDR3 extends over 14 amino acids. CDR3 amino acids: CASSPPMVGYGYTF. CDR3 sequence (DNA): TGTGCCAGCTCACCACCGATGGTAGGGTATGGCTACACCTTC.

This clone showed up just once. The chain joins TRBV27 to TRBJ2-7, with D maybe TRBD1 (8 bases). The ends were cut back, 5 bases at V and 3 bases at J, with 17 bases in the middle. CDR1 and CDR2 (germline): MNHEY, SMNVEV (reference sequence). CDR3 length: 15 residues. In nucleotides, the CDR3 is TGTGCCAGCAGTGCTACAGGGGGGGAAGGCTACGAGCAGTACTTC. It yields the protein CASSATGGEGYEQYF.

This clone appeared once. This sequence joins TRBV6-1 and TRBJ1-1, with D perhaps matching TRBD1 (6 bases). CDR3 length: 13 residues. V gave up 7 bases and J gave up 1 base, with 10 bases separating them. Germline CDR1 is MNHNS and CDR2 is SASEGT. CDR3 sequence (DNA): TGTGCCAGCATACGACAGGAGAACACTGAAGCTTTCTTT. It yields the protein CASIRQENTEAFF.